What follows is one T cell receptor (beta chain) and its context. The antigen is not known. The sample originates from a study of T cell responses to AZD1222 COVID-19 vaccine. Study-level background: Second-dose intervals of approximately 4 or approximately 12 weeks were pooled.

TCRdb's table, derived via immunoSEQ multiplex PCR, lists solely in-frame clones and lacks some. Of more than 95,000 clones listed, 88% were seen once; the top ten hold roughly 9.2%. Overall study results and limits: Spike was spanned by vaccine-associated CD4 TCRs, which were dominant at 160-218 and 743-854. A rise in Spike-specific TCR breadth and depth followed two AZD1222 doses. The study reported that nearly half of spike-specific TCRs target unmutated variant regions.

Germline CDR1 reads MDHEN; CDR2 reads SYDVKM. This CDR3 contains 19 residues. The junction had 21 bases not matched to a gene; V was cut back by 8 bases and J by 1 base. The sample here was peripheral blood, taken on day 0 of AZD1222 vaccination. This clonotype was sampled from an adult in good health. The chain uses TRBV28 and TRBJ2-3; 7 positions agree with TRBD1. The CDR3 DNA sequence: TGTGCCAGCTCGGGTTTGCAGGTAGACTACAGGGGAGGCACAGATACGCAGTATTTT. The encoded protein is CASSGLQVDYRGGTDTQYF. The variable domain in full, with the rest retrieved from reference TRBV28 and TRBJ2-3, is DVKVTQSSRYLVKRTGEKVFLECVQDMDHENMFWYRQDPGLGLRLIYFSYDVKMKEKGDIPEGYSVSREKKERFSLILESASTNQTSMYLCASSGLQVDYRGGTDTQYFGPGTRLTVL.